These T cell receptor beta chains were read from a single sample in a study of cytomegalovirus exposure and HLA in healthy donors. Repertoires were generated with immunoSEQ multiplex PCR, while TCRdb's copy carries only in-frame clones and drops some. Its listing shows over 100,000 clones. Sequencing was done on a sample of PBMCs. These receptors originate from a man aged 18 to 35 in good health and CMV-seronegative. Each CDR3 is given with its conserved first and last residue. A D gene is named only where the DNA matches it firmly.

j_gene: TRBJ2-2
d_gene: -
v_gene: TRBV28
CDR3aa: CASSRGQNTGELFF
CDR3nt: TGTGCCAGCAGCCGGGGACAGAACACCGGGGAGCTGTTTTTT

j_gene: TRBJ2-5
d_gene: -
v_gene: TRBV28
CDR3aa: CASLGVFGETQYF
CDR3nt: TGTGCCAGTTTAGGGGTTTTCGGAGAGACCCAGTACTTC

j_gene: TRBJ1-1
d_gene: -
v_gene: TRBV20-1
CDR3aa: CSAQFNTEAFF
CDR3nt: TGCAGTGCCCAGTTTAACACTGAAGCTTTCTTT

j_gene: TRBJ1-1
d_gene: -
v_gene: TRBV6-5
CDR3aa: CASGEGGTEAFF
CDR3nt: TGTGCCAGCGGGGAGGGGGGCACTGAAGCTTTCTTT

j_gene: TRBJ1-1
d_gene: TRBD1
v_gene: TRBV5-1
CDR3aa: CASSFGTGVRDTEAFF
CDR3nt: TGCGCCAGCAGCTTTGGGACAGGGGTGAGGGACACTGAAGCTTTCTTT

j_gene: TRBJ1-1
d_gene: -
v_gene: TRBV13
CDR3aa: CASSLEGFEGKNTEAFF
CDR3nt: TGTGCCAGCAGCTTAGAAGGATTCGAGGGCAAGAACACTGAAGCTTTCTTT

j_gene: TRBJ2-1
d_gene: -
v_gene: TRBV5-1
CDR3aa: CASSLVRGEQFF
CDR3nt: TGCGCCAGCAGCTTGGTCCGCGGTGAGCAGTTCTTC

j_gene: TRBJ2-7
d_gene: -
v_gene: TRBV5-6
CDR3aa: CASSLRIAVNYEQYF
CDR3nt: TGTGCCAGCAGCTTACGCATAGCGGTTAACTACGAGCAGTACTTC

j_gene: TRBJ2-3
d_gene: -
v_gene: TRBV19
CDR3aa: CASTQSASTDTQYF
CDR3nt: TGTGCCAGTACCCAATCTGCGTCAACAGATACGCAGTATTTT

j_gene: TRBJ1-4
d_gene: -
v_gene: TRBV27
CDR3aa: CASSLIFPGKVFF
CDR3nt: TGTGCCAGCAGTTTAATTTTTCCGGGAAAAGTGTTTTTT

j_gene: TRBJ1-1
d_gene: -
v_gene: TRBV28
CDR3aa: CASSPQGGTAEAFF
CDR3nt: TGTGCCAGCAGTCCACAGGGTGGGACGGCTGAAGCTTTCTTT

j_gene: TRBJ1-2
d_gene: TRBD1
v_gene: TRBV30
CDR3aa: CAWSVQGVSGYTF
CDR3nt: TGTGCCTGGAGTGTACAGGGGGTCTCGGGCTACACCTTC

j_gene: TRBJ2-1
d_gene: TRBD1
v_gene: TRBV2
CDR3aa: CASRGQYYNEQFF
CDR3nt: TGTGCCAGCAGGGGACAGTACTACAATGAGCAGTTCTTC

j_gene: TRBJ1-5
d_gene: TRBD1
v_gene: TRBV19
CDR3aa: CASSIEGTGVQPQHF
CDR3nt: TGTGCCAGTAGTATAGAGGGGACAGGTGTTCAGCCCCAGCATTTT

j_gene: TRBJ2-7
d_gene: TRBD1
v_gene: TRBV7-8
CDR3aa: CASSYRDRGRQYF
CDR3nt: TGTGCCAGCAGCTACCGGGACAGGGGACGGCAGTACTTC

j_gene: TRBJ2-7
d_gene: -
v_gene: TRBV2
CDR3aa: CASKGTTYEQYF
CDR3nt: TGTGCCAGCAAGGGGACAACCTACGAGCAGTACTTC

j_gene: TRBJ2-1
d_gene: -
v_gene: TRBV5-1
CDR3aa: CASREGDYNEQFF
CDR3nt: TGCGCCAGCAGAGAGGGAGACTACAATGAGCAGTTCTTC

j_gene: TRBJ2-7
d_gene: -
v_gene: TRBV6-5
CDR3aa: CASRNGGAYEQYF
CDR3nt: TGTGCCAGCAGAAATGGGGGCGCTTACGAGCAGTACTTC

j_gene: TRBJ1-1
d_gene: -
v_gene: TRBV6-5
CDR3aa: CASSSTDIRPREAFF
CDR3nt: TGTGCCAGCAGTTCCACGGACATCCGACCCCGGGAAGCTTTCTTT

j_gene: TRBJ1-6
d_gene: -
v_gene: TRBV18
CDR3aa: CASSQTRGLLNSPLHF
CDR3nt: TGTGCCAGCTCACAAACGCGGGGGTTGTTGAATTCACCCCTCCACTTT

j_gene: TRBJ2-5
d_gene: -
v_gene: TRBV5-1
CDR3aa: CASSLSSGGAETQYF
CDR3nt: TGCGCCAGCAGCTTAAGTTCTGGGGGGGCAGAGACCCAGTACTTC

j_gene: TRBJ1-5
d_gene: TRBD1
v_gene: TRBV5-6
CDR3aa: CASSSARAQGATLNQPQHF
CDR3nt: TGTGCCAGCAGCTCCGCAAGGGCCCAGGGGGCGACGCTGAACCAGCCCCAGCATTTT

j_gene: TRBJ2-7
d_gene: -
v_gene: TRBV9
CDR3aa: CASSARLESYEQYF
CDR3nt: TGTGCCAGCAGTGCTCGCTTGGAGTCCTACGAGCAGTACTTC

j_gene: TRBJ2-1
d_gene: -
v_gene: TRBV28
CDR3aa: CASSLSQTFYNEQFF
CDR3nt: TGTGCCAGCAGTCTTAGCCAAACGTTTTACAATGAGCAGTTCTTC

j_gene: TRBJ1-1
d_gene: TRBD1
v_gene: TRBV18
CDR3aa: CASSPTGQGNTEAFF
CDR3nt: TGTGCCAGCTCACCCACGGGACAGGGGAACACTGAAGCTTTCTTT

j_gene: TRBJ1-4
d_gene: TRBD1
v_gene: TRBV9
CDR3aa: CASSRQGNMNEKLFF
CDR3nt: TGTGCCAGCAGCCGACAGGGGAATATGAATGAAAAACTGTTTTTT

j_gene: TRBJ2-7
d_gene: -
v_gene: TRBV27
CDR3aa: CASTESDSSYEQYF
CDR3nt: TGTGCCAGCACCGAAAGCGACAGCTCCTACGAGCAGTACTTC

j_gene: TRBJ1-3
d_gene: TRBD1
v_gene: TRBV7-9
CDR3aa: CASSFLGTGLGNTIYF
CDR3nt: TGTGCCAGCAGCTTCCTTGGGACAGGGCTTGGAAACACCATATATTTT

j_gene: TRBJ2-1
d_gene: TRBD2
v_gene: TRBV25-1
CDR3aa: CASSSGSFNEQFF
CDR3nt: TGTGCCAGTAGTAGCGGGAGTTTCAATGAGCAGTTCTTC

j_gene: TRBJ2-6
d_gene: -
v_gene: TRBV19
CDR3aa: CASSIAQTSGANVLTF
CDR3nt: TGTGCCAGTAGTATCGCCCAAACTAGTGGGGCCAACGTCCTGACTTTC

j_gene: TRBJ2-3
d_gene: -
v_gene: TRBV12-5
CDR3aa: CASGLTSDTQYF
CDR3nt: TGTGCTAGTGGTCTCACTAGCGATACGCAGTATTTT

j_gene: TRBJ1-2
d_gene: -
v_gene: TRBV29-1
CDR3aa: CSVEVREGYTF
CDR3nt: TGCAGCGTTGAGGTCCGAGAGGGCTACACCTTC

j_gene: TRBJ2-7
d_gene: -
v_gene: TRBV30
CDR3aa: CAWSVAGEQYF
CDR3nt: TGTGCCTGGAGTGTAGCTGGCGAGCAGTACTTC

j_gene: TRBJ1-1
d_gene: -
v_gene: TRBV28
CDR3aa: CASSLWSSGDEAFF
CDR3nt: TGTGCCAGCAGTTTATGGAGCTCAGGGGATGAAGCTTTCTTT

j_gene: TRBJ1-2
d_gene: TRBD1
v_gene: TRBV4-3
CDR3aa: CASSQGQGINYGYTF
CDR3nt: TGCGCCAGCAGCCAAGGACAGGGGATTAACTATGGCTACACCTTC

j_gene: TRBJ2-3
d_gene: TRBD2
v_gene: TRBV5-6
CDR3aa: CASSLLREGSTDTQYF
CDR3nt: TGTGCCAGCAGCTTGCTGCGGGAGGGTAGCACAGATACGCAGTATTTT

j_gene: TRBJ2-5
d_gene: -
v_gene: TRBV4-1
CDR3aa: CASSLSGGGAGEQYF
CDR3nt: TGCGCCAGCAGCCTCTCCGGTGGGGGGGCTGGGGAGCAGTACTTC

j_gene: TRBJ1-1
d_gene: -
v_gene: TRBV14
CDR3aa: CASSQDPGRGGGTEAFF
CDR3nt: TGTGCCAGCAGCCAGGATCCAGGGCGGGGAGGAGGGACTGAAGCTTTCTTT

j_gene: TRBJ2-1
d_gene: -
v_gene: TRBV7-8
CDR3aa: CASSPTQAGGNEQFF
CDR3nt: TGTGCCAGCAGCCCCACCCAGGCTGGAGGCAATGAGCAGTTCTTC